One and the same sample provided the 26 T cell receptor beta chains below, sequenced in a study of T-cell memory formation after mild COVID-19. TCRdb reprocessed the 5' RACE reads with MiXCR, giving one entry per CDR3 protein. This table holds a few hundred thousand distinct CDR3 sequences, 20% to 25% found once. Sequenced input: PBMCs or a T cell subset sorted from them (not recorded which). These receptors were collected from a man between 18 and 35 years old who had mild COVID-19 (a few samples of this study predate the infection). Cell type and time point are not known.

This chain connects TRBV6-5 to TRBJ1-6, with a tentative D call TRBD1 (5 bases). The V and J ends lost 1 base and 11 bases respectively, with 15 bases between them. Germline loops: CDR1 MNHEY, CDR2 SVGAGI. This CDR3 is 15 amino acids long. CDR3 sequence: CASSYFSGGFAPLHF. CDR3 sequence (DNA): TGTGCCAGCAGTTACTTCTCGGGGGGTTTCGCACCCCTCCACTTT.

This chain links TRBV7-3 with TRBJ2-3; D might be TRBD1 (5 bases). Trimming took 5 bases from V and 8 from J, leaving 20 bases between them. CDR1 and CDR2 (germline): SGHTA, FQGTGA. The CDR3 has 15 residues. The CDR3 region is CASSLHSGAARTQYF. The CDR3 region has the DNA TGTGCCAGCAGCCTCCACTCTGGGGCGGCTCGTACGCAGTATTTT.

This clonotype was detected a few times. V and J are TRBV6-5 and TRBJ2-7; D may be TRBD1 (6 bases). The CDR3 consists of 14 residues. Trimming stripped 4 bases from V and 2 bases from J, with 12 bases between. Per germline, CDR1 MNHEY and CDR2 SVGAGI. The CDR3 reads CASSSGVGAYEQYF. For the CDR3, the DNA is TGTGCCAGCAGTTCAGGGGTCGGCGCCTACGAGCAGTACTTC.

The CDR3 nucleotides are TGTGCCAGCAGTCGCTACCGGGCCTACAATGAGCAGTTCTTC. Encoded protein: CASSRYRAYNEQFF. The chain links TRBV6-5 to TRBJ2-1; D ambiguous. There are 14 residues in the CDR3. Germline V CDR1 and CDR2: MNHEY, SVGAGI. V was cut by 5 bases and J by 2 bases, with 10 bases left in between.

The chain carries TRBV28 and TRBJ2-7, with a possible D match to TRBD1 (5 bases). CDR1 MDHEN and CDR2 SYDVKM come from the germline V gene. The CDR3 is made up of 12 amino acids. CDR3 protein: CASSARQPTIDV. CDR3 nucleotides: TGTGCCAGCAGTGCTCGACAGCCTACGATAGACGTC.

This clonotype has just a few counts. V usage is TRBV6-5 and J usage is TRBJ1-6; D remains unclear. Trimming removed 6 bases at V and 5 bases at J, with 11 bases between. Germline CDR1 is MNHEY and CDR2 is SVGAGI. The CDR3 extends over 14 amino acids. The CDR3, as DNA: TGTGCCAGCAGGAACCGAGGGAATAATTCACCCCTCCACTTT. Translation gives CASRNRGNNSPLHF.

CDR3 DNA: TGTGCCAGCAGCTCCCGACAGGGTAACGGTTCACCCCTCCACTTT. Residues: CASSSRQGNGSPLHF. The chain links TRBV7-9 to TRBJ1-6; 7 bases match TRBD1. V was clipped by 4 bases and J by 9 bases; unmatched bases: 9. The CDR3 extends over 15 amino acids. Germline V lookup: CDR1 SEHNR, CDR2 FQNEAQ (reference sequence). Based on the CDR3 plus reference TRBV7-9 and TRBJ1-6, the full variable domain is DTGVSQNPRHKITKRGQNVTFRCDPISEHNRLYWYRQTLGQGPEFLTYFQNEAQLEKSRLLSDRFSAERPKGSFSTLEIQRTEQGDSAMYLCASSSRQGNGSPLHFGNGTRLTVT.

The chain uses TRBV9 and TRBJ2-5; perhaps TRBD1 as D (6 bases). The CDR3 has 15 amino acids. Trimming removed 0 bases from V and 7 bases from J, with 16 bases in between. Germline lookup yields CDR1 SGDLS and CDR2 YYNGEE. For the CDR3, the DNA is TGTGCCAGCAGCGTAGATGGTGGGACACAGCGGACCCAGTACTTC. Protein sequence: CASSVDGGTQRTQYF.

There are many counts of this clonotype. J is TRBJ2-7 and V is TRBV12-3 or TRBV12-4; the D gene is possibly TRBD1 (6 bases). V shed 6 bases and J shed 6 bases, with 18 bases lying between them. This CDR3 comprises 14 residues. The CDR3: CASSIQGSEREQYF. DNA for the CDR3: TGTGCCAGCAGCATACAGGGATCTGAGCGCGAGCAGTACTTC.

The chain has TRBV5-1 and TRBJ2-3, with D perhaps matching TRBD2 (5 bases). The germline V gene has CDR1 SGHRS and CDR2 YFSETQ. CDR3 length: 16 amino acids. Trimming removed 4 bases at V and 4 bases at J, with 19 bases between. The chain's CDR3 is CASSPEAVLQSDTQYF. Here the CDR3 DNA reads TGCGCCAGCAGCCCGGAGGCAGTCCTTCAGTCAGATACGCAGTATTTT.

This clonotype was counted between two and nine times. The chain employs TRBV24-1 and TRBJ2-2; D is uncertain. The CDR3 is made up of 13 amino acids. V lost 6 bases to trimming and J lost 0 bases, with 4 bases between them. CDR1 is KGHDR, CDR2 SFDVKD, per germline. The CDR3 sequence is CATSHANTGELFF. DNA for the CDR3: TGTGCCACCAGTCATGCGAACACCGGGGAGCTGTTTTTT.

This clonotype appeared many times. The rearrangement uses TRBV5-6 and TRBJ1-1, with D tentatively TRBD1 (5 bases). The V gene's germline CDR1 is SGHDT and CDR2 YYEEEE. The V end was cut by 4 bases, the J end by 6 bases, with 13 bases between. The CDR3 contains 13 residues. The CDR3 bases are TGTGCCAGCAGCCCCACGGGGGTTCCTGAAGCTTTCTTT. This translates into CASSPTGVPEAFF.

The chain links TRBV3-1 to TRBJ2-7; D possibly corresponds to TRBD1 (5 bases). The V gene lost 0 bases and the J gene lost 4 bases, with 10 bases spanning the gap. CDR3 length: 14 amino acids. The germline V gene encodes CDR1 LGHDT and CDR2 YNNKEL (reference sequence). CDR3 in DNA: TGTGCCAGCAGCCAAGACAGGGCCGTATACGAGCAGTACTTC. It is translated as CASSQDRAVYEQYF.

This clonotype came up a few times. The gene calls are TRBV5-6 and TRBJ1-5; D not resolved. Looked up from germline, CDR1 is SGHDT and CDR2 is YYEEEE. The CDR3 sequence is 13 residues long. V was trimmed by 2 bases and J by 6 bases, leaving 9 bases between them. The CDR3: CASSLGRVQPQHF. The CDR3 coding sequence is TGTGCCAGCAGCTTAGGGAGGGTTCAGCCCCAGCATTTT.

This clonotype was recorded a few times. The chain links TRBV9 to TRBJ2-1, with 12 bases lining up with TRBD2. Looked up from germline, CDR1 is SGDLS and CDR2 is YYNGEE. The J segment lost 13 bases and the V segment lost 0 bases, leaving 5 bases of the junction unmatched. The length of the CDR3 is 14 residues. The CDR3: CASSVGSGLAGQFF. CDR3 DNA sequence: TGTGCCAGCAGCGTAGGTTCGGGACTAGCGGGTCAGTTCTTC.

This clonotype has at least ten counts. V is TRBV7-2 and J is TRBJ2-5; 10 nucleotides match TRBD1. Germline values: CDR1 SGHTA, CDR2 FQGNSA. The V segment lost 5 bases and the J segment 5 bases; nucleotides outside the gene matches: 5. The CDR3 is 14 residues long. CDR3 residues: CASSRDRGGETQYF. The CDR3 DNA reads as TGTGCCAGCAGCCGGGACAGGGGTGGGGAGACCCAGTACTTC. Together with reference TRBV7-2 and TRBJ2-5, the CDR3 gives the full variable domain: GAGVSQSPSNKVTEKGKDVELRCDPISGHTALYWYRQSLGQGLEFLIYFQGNSAPDKSGLPSDRFSAERTGGSVSTLTIQRTQQEDSAVYLCASSRDRGGETQYFGPGTRLLVL.

This clonotype appeared a few times. Here the CDR3 reads CASSPSGNYGYTF. In DNA form, the CDR3 reads TGTGCCAGCAGCCCTTCAGGGAACTATGGCTACACCTTC. The V call is TRBV14, the J call TRBJ1-2, with D perhaps matching TRBD1 (5 bases). CDR3 size: 13 residues. CDR1 and CDR2 (germline): SGHDN, FVKESK. V lost 4 bases to trimming and J lost 2 bases, with 8 bases between them.

This clonotype was counted only a few times. J is TRBJ2-1 and V is TRBV7-9; 9 positions match TRBD2. This CDR3 has 15 residues. The germline gives CDR1 SEHNR, CDR2 FQNEAQ (reference sequence). V was pared by 1 base and J by 2 bases, with 0 bases of the junction left unmatched. In nucleotides, the CDR3 is TGTGCCAGCAGCTTAGGCGGGAGGGCCTACAATGAGCAGTTCTTC. This encodes CASSLGGRAYNEQFF.

This clonotype appeared a few times. This chain connects TRBV7-2 to TRBJ1-5, with D unresolved. The CDR3 runs 15 residues. Per germline, CDR1 SGHTA and CDR2 FQGNSA. V lost 5 bases, J lost 4 bases, and 15 bases lay in between. The CDR3 DNA sequence: TGTGCCAGCAGCACACGACGGGCCGGGAATCAGCCCCAGCATTTT. Translating gives CASSTRRAGNQPQHF.

The rearrangement joins TRBV6-4 to TRBJ1-5, with D possibly TRBD1 on 6 matching bases. The CDR3 consists of 13 residues. V lost 6 bases, J lost 6 bases, and 12 bases lay in between. Germline CDR1 and CDR2: MRHNA and SNTAGT. The CDR3 DNA is TGTGCCAGCAGGAGGGTAGGGGGTCAGCCCCAGCATTTT. Translation gives CASRRVGGQPQHF.

The chain couples TRBV5-1 to TRBJ1-6, with no clear D. V was clipped by 1 base and J by 13 bases, with 9 bases between them. Looked up from germline, CDR1 is SGHRS and CDR2 is YFSETQ. This CDR3 contains 12 residues. Written as DNA, the CDR3 is TGCGCCAGCAGCTTGTCCGGGAACCCCCTCCACTTT. Amino acid sequence: CASSLSGNPLHF.

This clonotype showed up many times. This chain joins TRBV12-3 or TRBV12-4 and TRBJ1-1; no reliable D call. The CDR3 has 12 residues. V lost 2 bases and J 7 bases, leaving 8 bases between the germline ends. CDR3 protein: CASSLLNGEAFF. The CDR3 DNA is TGTGCCAGCAGTTTATTAAATGGTGAAGCTTTCTTT.

In this sample, this clonotype turned up a few times. The chain carries TRBV4-2 and TRBJ1-2; no definite D call. Germline V gene lookup returns CDR1 LGHNA and CDR2 YNFKEQ. Trimming shortened V by 0 bases and J by 4 bases, and 12 bases separated the two germline ends. The CDR3 totals 15 residues. The CDR3 reads CASSQDKEDFYGYTF. The CDR3, as DNA: TGTGCCAGCAGCCAAGATAAAGAGGACTTCTATGGCTACACCTTC.

This clonotype was detected many times. The chain recombines TRBV5-1 with TRBJ2-3; 8 bases are a match to TRBD1. With V trimmed by 2 bases and J by 8 bases, 1 base remained unmatched. Per germline, CDR1 SGHRS and CDR2 YFSETQ. The CDR3 covers 12 residues. The CDR3 DNA follows: TGCGCCAGCAGCTTTCAGGGGGCTACGCAGTATTTT. Its protein product is CASSFQGATQYF.

V gene TRBV5-1 combines with J gene TRBJ1-6; 7 bases fit TRBD1. Germline CDR1 and CDR2: SGHRS and YFSETQ. The CDR3 extends over 15 amino acids. Trimming took 8 bases from V and 0 from J; bases not matched to a gene: 5. DNA for the CDR3: TGCGCCAGTCACAGGGACAGCTCCTATAATTCACCCCTCCACTTT. Amino acids: CASHRDSSYNSPLHF.

This clonotype occurred a few times. This chain links TRBV29-1 with TRBJ2-3; 8 nucleotides line up with TRBD1. Germline CDR1 and CDR2: SQVTM and ANQGSEA. The CDR3 loop spans 14 amino acids. The trim removed 2 bases at V and 3 bases at J, leaving 4 bases unmatched. The CDR3: CSVESRGPTDTQYF. The CDR3, as DNA: TGCAGCGTTGAATCCAGGGGGCCAACAGATACGCAGTATTTT.